This TCR beta chain was retrieved from a study of early T cells in non-severe SARS-CoV-2 infection. Study details: Alpha and beta chains were unpaired, from unsorted whole-blood bulk RNA.

Comment on this clonotype: What it binds is not known.

General study results and limits: VDJdb-based matching was biased toward anti-spike CD8 responses and missed private and CD4 specificities.

Individual cDNA molecules were tagged with unique molecular identifiers, the study reported. TCRdb passed the 5' RACE reads through MiXCR, listing each CDR3 protein once. The top ten clones hold roughly 5.5% of a sample with around 35,000 distinct CDR3 sequences, around 5.8% of them seen once. J lost 1 base, V lost 3 bases, and 6 bases had no gene match. This CDR3 spans 18 amino acids. The V gene's germline CDR1 is KGHDR and CDR2 SFDVKD. The source material was whole blood. This sequence originates from an adult who was a healthcare worker with PCR-confirmed SARS-CoV-2 infection or an uninfected control (not recorded which). The rearrangement links TRBV24-1 to TRBJ2-1; 12 positions agree with TRBD2. Here the CDR3 DNA reads TGTGCCACCAGTGATCCCGGGACTAGCGGGCTATCCTACAATGAGCAGTTCTTC. This encodes CATSDPGTSGLSYNEQFF.